One TCR beta chain is described in this entry. These data are taken from a study of blood T cell repertoires in COVID-19. Background on the study: The cDNA or gDNA used as material had been derived from T cells, B-cell-depleted T cells, or PBMCs.

Trimming took off 4 bases at V and 6 bases at J, with 13 bases between the two ends. There are 13 residues in the CDR3. Here immunoSEQ multiplex PCR was the method, and the copy in TCRdb shows in-frame clones only, minus some. The sample shows 150,000 or so clones, 60% to 80% of them seen only once. Participant age was about 18 to 100 years, and participants resided in fewer than 30 US areas. What the recovered Cohort 3 donors had was two negative PCRs, clearance, or symptom resolution. This clonotype originated in a woman aged 45-65 years who had recovered from COVID-19. The specimen was PBMCs or T cells enriched from blood (not recorded which). This chain connects TRBV12-3 or TRBV12-4 to TRBJ2-7; TRBD2 might be the D (6 bases). CDR3 sequence (DNA): TGTGCCAGCAGTTCCCCGGGGAGGAGCGAGCAGTACTTC. Translating it yields CASSSPGRSEQYF.